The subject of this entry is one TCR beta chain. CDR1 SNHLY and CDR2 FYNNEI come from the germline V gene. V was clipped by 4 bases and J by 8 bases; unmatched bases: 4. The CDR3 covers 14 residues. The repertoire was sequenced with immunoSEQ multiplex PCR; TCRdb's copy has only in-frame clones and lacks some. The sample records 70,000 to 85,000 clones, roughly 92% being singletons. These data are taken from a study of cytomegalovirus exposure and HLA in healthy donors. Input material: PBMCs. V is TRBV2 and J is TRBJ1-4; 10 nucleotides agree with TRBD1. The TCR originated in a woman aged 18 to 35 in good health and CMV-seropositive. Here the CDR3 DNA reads TGTGCCAGCAGTGGGACAGGGGGAACAGAAAAACTGTTTTTT. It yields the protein CASSGTGGTEKLFF.